These 20 T cell receptor beta chains were sequenced from one sample in a study of PD-1 blockade in classical Hodgkin lymphoma. The table came from immunoSEQ multiplex PCR; TCRdb's copy has only in-frame clones and leaves some out. The sample carries 60,000 or so clones, roughly nine tenths recorded once. There was relapse after autologous stem cell transplantation in every patient, and there was variation in brentuximab vedotin exposure. Material: peripheral blood mononuclear cells (PBMCs), obtained at baseline. These receptors all come from a human donor with classical Hodgkin lymphoma.

This sequence joins TRBV19 and TRBJ2-7; TRBD2 agrees at 12 bases. The trim removed 5 bases at V and 4 bases at J, leaving 9 bases unmatched. The CDR3 extends over 16 amino acids. Germline V CDR1 and CDR2: LNHDA, SQIVND (reference sequence). CDR3 region: CASSSRLAGAVYEQYF. CDR3 nucleotides: TGTGCCAGTAGTTCACGACTAGCGGGAGCTGTATACGAGCAGTACTTC.

The CDR3 loop reads CASSLAQGPGPQHF. The CDR3 DNA is TGTGCCAGCAGCTTAGCACAGGGCCCCGGACCCCAGCATTTT. J is TRBJ1-5 and V is TRBV7-2, with D tentatively TRBD1 (6 bases). Trimming stripped 0 bases from V and 10 bases from J, with 13 bases between. CDR1 and CDR2 from the germline V gene are SGHTA and FQGNSA. This CDR3 is 14 amino acids long.

The V and J genes are TRBV18 and TRBJ1-2; a weak D match, TRBD1 (6 bases). Trimming left V 4 bases short and J 7 bases short, with 19 bases between. Germline CDR1 and CDR2: KGHSH and LQKENI. CDR3 length: 15 amino acids. The CDR3: CASSLNGGGQFGYTF. The CDR3 coding sequence is TGTGCCAGCTCACTCAATGGCGGGGGGCAATTTGGCTACACCTTC.

This sequence joins TRBV5-1 and TRBJ2-7; 11 nucleotides line up with TRBD2. The CDR3 loop spans 16 amino acids. From germline, CDR1 is SGHRS and CDR2 YFSETQ. V trimming: 0 bases; J trimming: 4 bases; junction bases outside the gene matches: 6. CDR3 nucleotides: TGCGCCAGCAGCTTGGGGAGGACTAGCGGGTGGTACGAGCAGTACTTC. This encodes CASSLGRTSGWYEQYF.

This clone was counted once. This chain connects TRBV5-4 to TRBJ2-5; 7 nucleotides match TRBD2. CDR1 SGHNT and CDR2 YYREEE come from the germline V gene (reference sequence). The CDR3 is 17 residues long. J was trimmed by 3 bases and V by 2 bases; bases with no gene match: 13. CDR3 nucleotides: TGTGCCAGCAGCTTTATCGGGGGGTCGCAATTAGAAGAGACCCAGTACTTC. Protein: CASSFIGGSQLEETQYF.

This chain joins TRBV27 and TRBJ2-1; unclear D gene. Deletions cut 2 bases from V and 6 bases from J, with 5 bases between. Germline V gene sequence: CDR1 MNHEY, CDR2 SMNVEV (reference sequence). CDR3 length: 12 residues. CDR3 DNA sequence: TGTGCCAGCAGTTTAGGAAGCAATGAGCAGTTCTTC. Translating gives CASSLGSNEQFF.

This chain links TRBV28 with TRBJ2-7, with 8 bases that match TRBD1. CDR3 length equals 14 residues. V lost 5 bases and J lost 7; bases outside the gene matches: 10. In germline, CDR1 is MDHEN, CDR2 SYDVKM. As DNA, the CDR3 is TGTGCCAGCAGTCCCGGGACAGGTGGTGTAGAGCAGTACTTC. Amino acids: CASSPGTGGVEQYF.

This chain joins TRBV7-8 and TRBJ2-7; perhaps TRBD2 as D (6 bases). V lost 5 bases and J lost 2, with 13 bases in between. Germline values: CDR1 SGHVS, CDR2 FQNEAQ. The CDR3 sequence is 14 residues long. In DNA form, the CDR3 reads TGTGCCAGCAGCCCAGGGACTCAAACCTACGAGCAGTACTTC. It encodes CASSPGTQTYEQYF.

The chain links TRBV7-2 to TRBJ2-1, with 13 bases fitting TRBD2. The germline CDR1 and CDR2 sequences are SGHTA and FQGNSA. The length of the CDR3 is 18 residues. V dropped 1 base and J dropped 8; count of bases not matched to a gene: 11. The CDR3 bases are TGTGCCAGCAGCTTAGTAGGACTAGCGGGAGAGCAAGCGGATGAGCAGTTCTTC. Its translation: CASSLVGLAGEQADEQFF.

This clone was observed a single time. This chain links TRBV11-2 with TRBJ2-7; D unresolved. The length of the CDR3 is 11 residues. Germline CDR1 reads SGHAT; CDR2 reads FQNNGV. Deletions cut 5 bases from V and 3 bases from J, with 5 bases between. The CDR3 coding sequence is TGTGCCAGCAGCCGGTACTACGAGCAGTACTTC. Translating gives CASSRYYEQYF. Using reference TRBV11-2 and TRBJ2-7 for the parts outside the CDR3, the full variable domain is EAGVAQSPRYKIIEKRQSVAFWCNPISGHATLYWYQQILGQGPKLLIQFQNNGVVDDSQLPKDRFSAERLKGVDSTLKIQPAKLEDSAVYLCASSRYYEQYFGPGTRLTVT.

The rearrangement uses TRBV6-1 and TRBJ2-5; possibly TRBD1 or TRBD2 for D (6 bases each). The V end was cut by 6 bases, the J end by 3 bases, with 11 bases between. Germline CDR1 and CDR2: MNHNS and SASEGT. This CDR3 contains 13 residues. DNA for the CDR3: TGTGCCAGCAGGGGGGGCAAAGAAGAGACCCAGTACTTC. It codes for CASRGGKEETQYF.

This rearrangement joins TRBV20-1 to TRBJ2-7, with a tentative D call TRBD2 (5 bases). V lost 4 bases, J lost 5 bases, and 9 bases lay in between. Per germline, CDR1 DFQATT and CDR2 SNEGSKA (reference sequence). The CDR3 has 11 amino acids. CDR3: CSATTRDEQYF. The CDR3 DNA sequence: TGCAGTGCTACCACGCGGGACGAGCAGTACTTC.

A single count supports this clone. The chain recombines TRBV9 with TRBJ2-1; TRBD2 matches at 8 bases. The germline V gene encodes CDR1 SGDLS and CDR2 YYNGEE. This CDR3 region has 16 residues. After removal of 0 bases from V and 6 bases from J, the junction contained 8 bases not matched to a gene. CDR3 amino acids: CASSVGSAGVLNEQFF. DNA of the CDR3: TGTGCCAGCAGCGTAGGATCAGCGGGAGTTCTCAATGAGCAGTTCTTC.

The J gene is TRBJ2-4, the V gene TRBV28; TRBD1 aligns across 9 bases. V lost 6 bases and J lost 5; bases outside the gene matches: 8. This CDR3 has 15 amino acids. Germline lookup yields CDR1 MDHEN and CDR2 SYDVKM. The CDR3, as DNA: TGTGCCAGCAGACAGGGGGCCCCGGGGGAAAACATTCAGTACTTC. It yields the protein CASRQGAPGENIQYF.

The genes are TRBV5-5 and TRBJ1-4, with 9 bases lining up with TRBD1. Germline V gene data show CDR1 as SGHKS and CDR2 as YYEKEE (reference sequence). The CDR3 has 17 amino acids. V lost 2 bases and J lost 4; bases outside the gene matches: 9. CDR3 protein: CASSFGTGFSGNEKLFF. CDR3 DNA sequence: TGTGCCAGCAGCTTTGGGACAGGGTTCTCGGGTAATGAAAAACTGTTTTTT.

The rearrangement joins TRBV14 to TRBJ2-5; D gene ambiguous. The CDR3 extends over 13 amino acids. Trimming took 6 bases from V and 5 from J, leaving 13 bases between them. Looked up from germline, CDR1 is SGHDN and CDR2 is FVKESK. The CDR3 is CASSPGWVETQYF. CDR3 nucleotides: TGTGCCAGCAGTCCCGGTTGGGTGGAGACCCAGTACTTC.

The chain is built from TRBV2 and TRBJ1-1; D is unresolved. CDR1 and CDR2 from the germline V gene are SNHLY and FYNNEI. V gave up 11 bases and J gave up 4 bases, with 8 bases separating them. The CDR3 spans 10 residues. CDR3 region: CASWGTEAFF. The CDR3, as DNA: TGTGCCTCTTGGGGCACTGAAGCTTTCTTT.

J is TRBJ2-7 and V is TRBV12-5; 9 bases are a match to TRBD1. The CDR3 spans 15 residues. The V segment lost 3 bases and the J segment 2 bases; nucleotides outside the gene matches: 5. The germline gives CDR1 LGHNT, CDR2 FRNRAP. The CDR3 sequence: CASGLRQGGTYEQYF. Here the CDR3 DNA reads TGTGCTAGTGGTTTACGACAGGGGGGAACCTACGAGCAGTACTTC.

This clone was picked up one time. The chain links TRBV28 to TRBJ1-6; TRBD1 might be the D (5 bases). The germline V and J ends were trimmed by 4 bases and 5 bases, with 12 bases remaining between them. The CDR3 contains 15 residues. Germline CDR1 is MDHEN and CDR2 is SYDVKM. This CDR3 is CASSSGQTDNSPLHF. CDR3 bases: TGTGCCAGCAGTTCCGGACAAACTGATAATTCACCCCTCCACTTT. Combining the CDR3 with reference TRBV28 and TRBJ1-6 gives the whole variable domain DVKVTQSSRYLVKRTGEKVFLECVQDMDHENMFWYRQDPGLGLRLIYFSYDVKMKEKGDIPEGYSVSREKKERFSLILESASTNQTSMYLCASSSGQTDNSPLHFGNGTRLTVT.

The gene calls are TRBV4-1 and TRBJ2-4, with unresolved D. The CDR3 consists of 17 residues. The germline V gene has CDR1 MGHRA and CDR2 YSYEKL. Trimming took 1 base from V and 1 from J, leaving 14 bases between them. CDR3 sequence (DNA): TGCGCCAGCAGCCAAGGGTCATGGCGGTCGGCCAAAAACATTCAGTACTTC. This translates into CASSQGSWRSAKNIQYF.